The 20 T cell receptor beta chains below were found in one sample sequenced in a study of response to subunit inactivated influenza vaccine (dated by TCRdb to 2016 to 2019). Sample time point, as interpreted from the label and publication: more than 35 days after influenza vaccine administration. The method was RT-PCR. The sequencing machine was an Illumina HiSeq 2500. The public reads were quality trimmed at Q25 with fastp and then assembled into clones with MiXCR by TCRdb, keeping productive beta chains. One record per CDR3 amino acid sequence lists the most common genes and DNA. The sample table contains over 400,000 distinct CDR3 sequences; only one count was recorded for 10% to 15% of them. Of the sample, 10% to 15% is held by the ten largest clones. Sequenced material: PBMCs from blood, taken 40 to 50 days after vaccination. The receptors stem from a man over 45 who received an inactivated influenza vaccine. Donor details come from another sample of the same person, matched by shared clones.

This clonotype was found many times. CDR3 in amino acids: CASSLSSGGRNEQFF. In DNA, the CDR3 is TGTGCCAGCAGTTTAAGCAGCGGGGGGCGGAATGAGCAGTTCTTC. V gene TRBV27 combines with J gene TRBJ2-1, with TRBD2 identical over 9 bases. Per the germline V gene, CDR1 is MNHEY and CDR2 is SMNVEV (reference sequence). The length of the CDR3 is 15 residues. V gave up 2 bases and J gave up 7 bases; unmatched junction bases: 6.

This clonotype was observed a handful of times. V usage is TRBV5-1 and J usage is TRBJ1-6; 10 nucleotides line up with TRBD1. The ends lost 0 bases at V and 9 bases at J; junction bases unmatched: 6. The CDR3 length is 16 residues. The germline CDR1 and CDR2 sequences are SGHRS and YFSETQ. For the CDR3, the DNA is TGCGCCAGCAGCTTGGAAGTGTGGACAGGGGGTTCACCCCTCCACTTT. Encoded protein: CASSLEVWTGGSPLHF.

The chain is built from TRBV5-5 and TRBJ2-1, with a tentative D call TRBD2 (7 bases). Germline-derived CDR1 and CDR2 are SGHKS and YYEKEE (reference sequence). CDR3 size: 17 residues. Trimming left V 1 base short and J 0 bases short, with 14 bases between. CDR3 protein: CASSLYRGASSYNEQFF. Here the CDR3 DNA reads TGTGCCAGCAGCTTGTATCGGGGGGCCTCCTCCTACAATGAGCAGTTCTTC.

This chain links TRBV4-3 with TRBJ2-1; 8 bases match TRBD2. This CDR3 has 15 amino acids. Germline loops: CDR1 LGHNA, CDR2 YSLEER. V lost 1 base, J lost 5 bases, and 4 bases stayed unmatched. The CDR3 coding sequence is TGCGCCAGCAGCCAAGCACTAGCGGCTAACAATGAGCAGTTCTTC. Translation gives CASSQALAANNEQFF.

This clonotype was observed many times. The J gene is TRBJ1-2, the V gene TRBV28, with 8 bases matching TRBD1. The V gene's germline CDR1 is MDHEN and CDR2 SYDVKM. This CDR3 region has 15 residues. V dropped 3 bases and J dropped 4; count of bases not matched to a gene: 7. DNA of the CDR3: TGTGCCAGCAGTTTCCTCACAGGGGGTTCCTATGGCTACACCTTC. The encoded protein is CASSFLTGGSYGYTF.

The chain uses TRBV7-2 and TRBJ2-1; 9 positions match TRBD2. Germline-derived CDR1 and CDR2 are SGHTA and FQGNSA. The CDR3 is 17 amino acids. The V and J ends lost 4 bases and 4 bases, in that order; junction bases with no gene match: 11. This CDR3 is CASSSPWVAGAYNEQFF. CDR3 sequence (DNA): TGTGCCAGCAGCTCGCCGTGGGTAGCGGGGGCTTACAATGAGCAGTTCTTC.

This clonotype has only a few counts. This rearrangement joins TRBV20-1 to TRBJ2-1; no definite D call. V was trimmed by 0 bases and J by 2 bases, leaving 17 bases between them. This CDR3 comprises 17 residues. The germline CDR1 and CDR2 sequences are DFQATT and SNEGSKA (reference sequence). CDR3 in DNA: TGCAGTGCTAGAGATGCAGGAGCCCCCACAACCTACAATGAGCAGTTCTTC. Translating it yields CSARDAGAPTTYNEQFF.

This clonotype has a handful of counts. The chain couples TRBV5-1 to TRBJ2-5; 10 nucleotides line up with TRBD1. Per the germline V gene, CDR1 is SGHRS and CDR2 is YFSETQ. J lost 7 bases, V lost 0 bases, and 9 bases had no gene match. The CDR3 consists of 16 residues. The CDR3 sequence: CASSLARGTGDGTQYF. The CDR3 nucleotides read TGCGCCAGCAGCTTGGCCCGTGGGACAGGGGACGGGACCCAGTACTTC.

In its sample, this clonotype was seen a few times. This chain links TRBV10-3 with TRBJ1-6, with TRBD1 matching over 9 bases. Germline assignment: CDR1 ENHRY and CDR2 SYGVKD. The junction had 12 bases not matched to a gene; V was cut back by 6 bases and J by 0 bases. The length of the CDR3 is 19 residues. The CDR3 spells CAISPGQGYRRSYNSPLHF. CDR3 coding DNA: TGTGCCATCAGCCCGGGACAGGGATATAGGCGCTCCTATAATTCACCCCTCCACTTT.

The table lists this clonotype with many counts. This chain connects TRBV29-1 to TRBJ1-5; D is undetermined. Per the germline V gene, CDR1 is SQVTM and CDR2 is ANQGSEA. Trimming cost V 7 bases and J 2 bases, with 18 bases left between them. The CDR3 extends over 15 amino acids. CDR3 in amino acids: CSGWAAGRGNQPQHF. DNA of the CDR3: TGCAGCGGGTGGGCGGCAGGTCGGGGCAATCAGCCCCAGCATTTT. Full variable domain (rest looked up from reference TRBV29-1 and TRBJ1-5): SAVISQKPSRDICQRGTSLTIQCQVDSQVTMMFWYRQQPGQSLTLIATANQGSEATYESGFVIDKFPISRPNLTFSTLTVSNMSPEDSSIYLCSGWAAGRGNQPQHFGDGTRLSIL.

This clonotype turned up a few times. The CDR3 nucleotides are TGCAGTGCTAGGCCCTCGATGATCGGGACACCTTGGGACACTGAAGCTTTCTTT. Its protein product is CSARPSMIGTPWDTEAFF. The J gene is TRBJ1-1, the V gene TRBV20-1; tentative D call: TRBD1 (6 bases). This CDR3 is 18 amino acids long. Per the germline V gene, CDR1 is DFQATT and CDR2 is SNEGSKA (reference sequence). V lost 3 bases and J lost 3, with 26 bases in between.

The gene calls are TRBV24-1 and TRBJ2-5; 8 nucleotides match TRBD2. Germline CDR1 KGHDR, CDR2 SFDVKD. The CDR3 runs to 13 residues. V trimming: 7 bases; J trimming: 4 bases; junction bases outside the gene matches: 4. CDR3 residues: CATRTTSGETQYF. The DNA of the CDR3 is TGTGCCACCAGGACCACTAGCGGAGAGACCCAGTACTTC.

This chain connects TRBV5-1 to TRBJ2-1; 10 positions match TRBD2. With V trimmed by 4 bases and J by 6 bases, 7 bases remained unmatched. The CDR3 sequence is 15 residues long. CDR1 is SGHRS and CDR2 is YFSETQ in the germline V gene. CDR3 nucleotide sequence: TGCGCCAGCAGCGCTAGCGGGGGTCGGGGCAATGAGCAGTTCTTC. Translating it yields CASSASGGRGNEQFF.

There are many counts of this clonotype. V gene TRBV20-1 combines with J gene TRBJ2-3; tentatively, D is TRBD1 (6 bases). Looked up from germline, CDR1 is DFQATT and CDR2 is SNEGSKA (reference sequence). The V end lost 6 bases, the J end lost 5 bases, and 18 bases lay between the germline ends. The CDR3 has 14 amino acids. CDR3 residues: CSAKVWTAEDTQYF. DNA for the CDR3: TGCAGTGCCAAGGTCTGGACAGCTGAAGATACGCAGTATTTT.

DNA for the CDR3: TGCGCCAGCAGCTTGACAGGGGAAGCTAACTATGGCTACACCTTC. Translating gives CASSLTGEANYGYTF. The chain employs TRBV5-1 and TRBJ1-2; the match to TRBD1 covers 7 bases. Germline CDR1 and CDR2: SGHRS and YFSETQ. With 1 base clipped from V and 0 bases from J, the junction kept 3 bases outside the gene matches. The CDR3 has 15 amino acids.

The chain couples TRBV5-1 to TRBJ2-5; TRBD2 might be the D (5 bases). Germline values: CDR1 SGHRS, CDR2 YFSETQ. The V and J ends lost 2 bases and 3 bases respectively, with 11 bases between them. The CDR3 consists of 14 residues. The DNA for the CDR3 is TGCGCCAGCAGCTTCCGGACTCGGGAAGAGACCCAGTACTTC. Its translation: CASSFRTREETQYF.

V and J are TRBV24-1 and TRBJ2-3, with 11 bases lining up with TRBD2. Per the germline V gene, CDR1 is KGHDR and CDR2 is SFDVKD. V lost 2 bases and J lost 0; bases outside the gene matches: 6. The CDR3 has 18 residues. The CDR3 DNA reads as TGTGCCACCAGTGATTCCGGGACTAGCGGTGGGAGCACAGATACGCAGTATTTT. Its translation is CATSDSGTSGGSTDTQYF.

This clonotype turned up a few times. The genes are TRBV5-1 and TRBJ1-2, with D unclear. The CDR3 length is 18 residues. V was cut by 1 base and J by 6 bases, with 25 bases left in between. Germline CDR1 and CDR2: SGHRS and YFSETQ. The CDR3 here is CASSLKVSARQGTHGYTF. CDR3 coding DNA: TGCGCCAGCAGCTTGAAAGTGAGTGCCAGGCAAGGTACCCATGGCTACACCTTC.

This clonotype was observed a handful of times. The chain carries TRBV5-1 and TRBJ1-4; D is perhaps TRBD1 (5 bases). Trimming pared 3 bases from V and 7 bases from J, leaving 13 bases between. Germline V lookup: CDR1 SGHRS, CDR2 YFSETQ. CDR3 length: 14 residues. The CDR3 sequence is CASSSQGLAEKLFF. The CDR3 bases are TGCGCCAGCAGCTCCCAGGGTTTGGCTGAAAAACTGTTTTTT.

This clonotype was picked up a small number of times. V gene TRBV4-2 combines with J gene TRBJ2-5; 12 nucleotides agree with TRBD2. The J segment lost 4 bases and the V segment lost 3 bases, leaving 12 bases of the junction unmatched. CDR1 LGHNA and CDR2 YNFKEQ come from the germline V gene. This CDR3 comprises 18 residues. Written as DNA, the CDR3 is TGTGCCAGCAGCCATAGGGCTAGCGGGGGGGCTTCGGGAGAGACCCAGTACTTC. It yields the protein CASSHRASGGASGETQYF.